These 3 T cell receptor beta chains originate from one sample sequenced in a study of CD8+CD57+ T cells in acquired aplastic anemia. Genomic DNA acted as the template from which TCR beta VDJ combination and CDR3 sequence profiling were carried out. TCRdb itself ran the reads through MiXCR, one entry per CDR3 protein. The sample includes about 210,000 distinct CDR3 sequences, approximately 60% seen only once; the top ten take about 29%. The sample consisted of sorted CD4+, CD8+, or CD8+CD57+ T cells (not recorded which) from PBMCs. The receptors here all came from a human donor in good health.

This clonotype has a handful of counts. The CDR3 nucleotides are TGTGCCACCAGTGATCCGGGGACTCTCGGGGGAGAGCAGTACTTC. Its protein is CATSDPGTLGGEQYF. The rearrangement joins TRBV24-1 to TRBJ2-7; D may be TRBD2 (6 bases). The V end was cut by 3 bases, the J end by 7 bases, with 18 bases between. The CDR3 covers 15 residues. Germline CDR1 is KGHDR and CDR2 is SFDVKD.

This clonotype appeared many times. The V gene is TRBV5-1, the J gene TRBJ1-2; a weak D match, TRBD1 (5 bases). Germline CDR1 reads SGHRS; CDR2 reads YFSETQ. V was clipped by 0 bases and J by 7 bases, with 13 bases between them. The CDR3 covers 14 residues. The CDR3 spells CASSLAGQGTGYTF. For the CDR3, the DNA is TGCGCCAGCAGCTTGGCGGGGCAGGGAACTGGCTACACCTTC.

This chain connects TRBV19 to TRBJ1-2, with TRBD1 identical over 8 bases. CDR3 size: 13 residues. CDR1 is LNHDA and CDR2 is SQIVND in the germline V gene (reference sequence). V shed 9 bases, J shed 4 bases, and the junction held 7 bases outside the gene matches. The CDR3 coding sequence is TGTGCCAGCCGAATGGACAGGGTCTATGGCTACACCTTC. Translated, it gives CASRMDRVYGYTF.